The T cell receptor (beta chain) described here comes from a study of CD8 T cells in Susac syndrome. Per germline, CDR1 DFQATT and CDR2 SNEGSKA (reference sequence). The CDR3 sequence is 15 residues long. Losses at the gene ends were 6 bases for V and 2 bases for J; bases not matched to a gene: 9. TCR beta was sequenced from blood CD8+ and CD4+ T cells. RNA, at roughly 0.45 to 1 ug, was reverse transcribed with random hexamers. TCRdb redid the calling of the immunoSEQ multiplex PCR reads with MiXCR, one entry per CDR3 protein. The sample has approximately 190,000 distinct CDR3 sequences; roughly 96% are singletons.

The gene calls are TRBV20-1 and TRBJ1-1, with 10 bases lining up with TRBD1. Sequenced: CD4+ T cells from PBMCs. This clonotype was sampled from a human donor with multiple sclerosis. CDR3 DNA: TGCAGTGCGCCCACCCGGGACAGGGGAAACACTGAAGCTTTCTTT. Amino acids: CSAPTRDRGNTEAFF.